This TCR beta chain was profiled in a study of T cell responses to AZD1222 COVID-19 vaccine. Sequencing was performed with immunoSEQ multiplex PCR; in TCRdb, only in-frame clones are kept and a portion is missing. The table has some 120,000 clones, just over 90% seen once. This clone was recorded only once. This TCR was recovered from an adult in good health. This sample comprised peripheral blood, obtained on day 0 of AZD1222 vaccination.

CDR3 in DNA: TGTGCCAGCAGTTACTCTCCAGGGGAGGGTAACTATGGCTACACCTTC. Protein sequence: CASSYSPGEGNYGYTF. V gene TRBV6-5 combines with J gene TRBJ1-2, with D perhaps TRBD1 (6 bases). This CDR3 comprises 16 residues. Germline V gene data show CDR1 as MNHEY and CDR2 as SVGAGI. Trimming stripped 0 bases from V and 1 base from J, with 12 bases between.